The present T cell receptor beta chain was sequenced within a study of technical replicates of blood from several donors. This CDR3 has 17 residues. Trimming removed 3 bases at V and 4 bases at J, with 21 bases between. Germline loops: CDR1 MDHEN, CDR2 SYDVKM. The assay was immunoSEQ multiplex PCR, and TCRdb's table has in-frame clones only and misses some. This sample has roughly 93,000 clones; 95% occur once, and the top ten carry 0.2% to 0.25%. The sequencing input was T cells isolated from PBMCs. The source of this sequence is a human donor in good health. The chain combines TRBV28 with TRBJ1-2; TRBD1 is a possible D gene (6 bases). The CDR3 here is CASSLWNFVGQSYGYTF. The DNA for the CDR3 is TGTGCCAGCAGTTTGTGGAACTTTGTTGGACAGAGCTATGGCTACACCTTC.